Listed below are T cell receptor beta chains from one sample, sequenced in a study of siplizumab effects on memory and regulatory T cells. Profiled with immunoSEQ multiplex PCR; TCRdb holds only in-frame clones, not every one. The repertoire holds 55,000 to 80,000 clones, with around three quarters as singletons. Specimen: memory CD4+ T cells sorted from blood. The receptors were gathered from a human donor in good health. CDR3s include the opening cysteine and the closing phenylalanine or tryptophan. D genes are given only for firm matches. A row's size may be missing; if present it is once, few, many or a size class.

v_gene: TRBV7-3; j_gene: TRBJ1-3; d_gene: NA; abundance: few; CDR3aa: CASSAGQIGGNTIYF; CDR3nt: TGTGCCAGCAGCGCCGGACAGATAGGAGGAAACACCATATATTTT
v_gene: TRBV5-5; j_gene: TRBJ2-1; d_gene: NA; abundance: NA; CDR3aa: CASNAAVSYNEQFF; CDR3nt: TGTGCCAGCAACGCGGCGGTCTCCTACAATGAGCAGTTCTTC
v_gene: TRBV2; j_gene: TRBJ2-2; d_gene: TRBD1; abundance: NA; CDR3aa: CASSRDSMRNTGELFF; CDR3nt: TGTGCCAGCAGTCGGGACAGTATGAGGAACACCGGGGAGCTGTTTTTT
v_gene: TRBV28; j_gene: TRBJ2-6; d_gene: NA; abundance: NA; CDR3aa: CASIKPGANVLTF; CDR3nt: TGTGCCAGCATCAAACCTGGGGCCAACGTCCTGACTTTC
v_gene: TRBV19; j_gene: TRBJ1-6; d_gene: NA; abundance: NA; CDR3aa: CASSLDRAGSPLHF; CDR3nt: TGTGCCAGTAGTCTTGACCGGGCGGGCTCACCCCTCCACTTT
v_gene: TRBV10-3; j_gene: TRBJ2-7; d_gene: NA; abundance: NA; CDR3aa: CASSDWEGVPHYEQYF; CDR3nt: TGTGCCAGCAGTGATTGGGAGGGGGTGCCGCATTACGAGCAGTACTTC
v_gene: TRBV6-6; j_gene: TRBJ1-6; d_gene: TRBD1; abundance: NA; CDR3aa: CASSYSKPGGDSPLHF; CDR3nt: TGTGCCAGCAGTTACTCGAAGCCAGGGGGCGATTCACCCCTCCACTTT
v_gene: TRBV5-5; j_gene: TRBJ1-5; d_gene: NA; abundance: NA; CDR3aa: CASSFQGGNQPQHF; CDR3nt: TGTGCCAGCAGCTTTCAAGGGGGCAATCAGCCCCAGCATTTT
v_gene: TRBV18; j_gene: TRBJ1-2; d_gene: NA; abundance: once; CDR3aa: CASSPAGTNYGYTF; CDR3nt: TGTGCCAGCTCACCGGCCGGAACTAACTATGGCTACACCTTC
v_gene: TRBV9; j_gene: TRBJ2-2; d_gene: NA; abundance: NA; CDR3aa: CASSGPLWGRGSTGELFF; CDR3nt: TGTGCCAGCAGCGGACCCCTCTGGGGGCGAGGGTCGACCGGGGAGCTGTTTTTT
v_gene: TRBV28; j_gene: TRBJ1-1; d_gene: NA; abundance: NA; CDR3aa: CASRGELGYEAFF; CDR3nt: TGTGCCAGCAGGGGGGAGTTAGGCTATGAAGCTTTCTTT
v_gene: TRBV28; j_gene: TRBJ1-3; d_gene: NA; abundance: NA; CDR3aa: CASSSPGVSSGNTIYF; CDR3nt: TGTGCCAGCAGTTCCCCCGGGGTTTCCTCTGGAAACACCATATATTTT
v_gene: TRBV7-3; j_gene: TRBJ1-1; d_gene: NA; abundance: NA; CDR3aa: CASSLLGTANTEAFF; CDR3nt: TGTGCCAGCAGCTTACTCGGGACGGCGAACACTGAAGCTTTCTTT
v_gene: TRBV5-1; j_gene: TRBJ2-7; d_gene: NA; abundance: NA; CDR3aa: CASSRDGIYEQYF; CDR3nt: TGCGCCAGCAGCCGCGACGGAATCTACGAGCAGTACTTC
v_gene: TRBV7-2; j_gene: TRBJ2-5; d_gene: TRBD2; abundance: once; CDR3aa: CASSFFGRKETQYF; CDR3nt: TGTGCCAGCAGCTTCTTCGGGAGGAAAGAGACCCAGTACTTC
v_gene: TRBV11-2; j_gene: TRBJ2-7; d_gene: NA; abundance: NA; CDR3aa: CASSFSLGGGGYEQYF; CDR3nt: TGTGCCAGCAGCTTCAGTCTAGGGGGTGGTGGATACGAGCAGTACTTC
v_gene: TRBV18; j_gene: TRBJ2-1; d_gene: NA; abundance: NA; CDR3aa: CASSPRGSSLNEQFF; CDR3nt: TGTGCCAGCTCACCACGGGGGTCAAGTCTGAATGAGCAGTTCTTC
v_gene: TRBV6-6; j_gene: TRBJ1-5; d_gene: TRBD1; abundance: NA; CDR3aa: CATSYKGQGTNQPQHF; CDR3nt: TGTGCCACCTCATATAAAGGACAGGGTACCAATCAGCCCCAGCATTTT
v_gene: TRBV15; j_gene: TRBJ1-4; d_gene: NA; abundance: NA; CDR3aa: CATSRDRQGGEKLFF; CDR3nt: TGTGCCACCAGCAGAGATCGCCAGGGAGGTGAAAAACTGTTTTTT
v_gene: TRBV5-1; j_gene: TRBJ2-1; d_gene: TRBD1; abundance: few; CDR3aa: CASSPRTGRQDNEQFF; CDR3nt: TGCGCCAGCAGCCCGAGGACAGGGAGGCAGGACAATGAGCAGTTCTTC
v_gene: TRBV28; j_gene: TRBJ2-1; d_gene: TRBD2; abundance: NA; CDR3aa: CASSFGGGRMNEQFF; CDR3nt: TGTGCCAGCAGTTTTGGGGGGGGAAGGATGAATGAGCAGTTCTTC
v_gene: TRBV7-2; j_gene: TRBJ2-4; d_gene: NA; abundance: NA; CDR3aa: CASSSGTGNIQYF; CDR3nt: TGTGCCAGCAGCTCAGGGACGGGAAACATTCAGTACTTC
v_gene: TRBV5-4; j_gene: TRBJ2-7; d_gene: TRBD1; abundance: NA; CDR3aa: CASSSTGGRYEQYF; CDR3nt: TGTGCCAGCAGCTCGACAGGGGGCCGGTACGAGCAGTACTTC
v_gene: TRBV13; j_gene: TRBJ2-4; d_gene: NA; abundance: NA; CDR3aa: CASSLGSAGNIQYF; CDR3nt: TGTGCCAGCAGCTTAGGTTCTGCGGGTAACATTCAGTACTTC
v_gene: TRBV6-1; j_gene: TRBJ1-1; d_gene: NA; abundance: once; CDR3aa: CASRSIATEAFF; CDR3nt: TGTGCCAGCAGATCCATCGCCACTGAAGCTTTCTTT
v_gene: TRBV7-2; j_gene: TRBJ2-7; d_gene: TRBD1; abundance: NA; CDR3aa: CASSVLGQGYEQYF; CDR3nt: TGTGCCAGCAGCGTCCTGGGACAGGGATACGAGCAGTACTTC
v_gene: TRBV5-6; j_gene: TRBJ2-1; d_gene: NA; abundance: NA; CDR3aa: CASSSGRILSSYNEQFF; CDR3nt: TGTGCCAGCAGCTCGGGACGGATCCTAAGCTCCTACAATGAGCAGTTCTTC
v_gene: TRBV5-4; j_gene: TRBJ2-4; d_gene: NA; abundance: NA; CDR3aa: CASSFPTENIQYF; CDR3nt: TGTGCCAGCAGCTTCCCGACCGAAAACATTCAGTACTTC
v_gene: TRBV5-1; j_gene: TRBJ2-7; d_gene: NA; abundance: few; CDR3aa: CASSLRDGDEQYF; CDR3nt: TGCGCCAGCAGCCTAAGGGATGGTGACGAGCAGTACTTC
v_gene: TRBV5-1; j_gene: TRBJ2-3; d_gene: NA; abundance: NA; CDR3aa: CASSYGLTDTQYF; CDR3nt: TGCGCCAGCAGCTACGGCCTCACAGATACGCAGTATTTT
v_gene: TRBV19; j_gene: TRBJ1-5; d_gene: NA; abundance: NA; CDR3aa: CASSTQDTQPQHF; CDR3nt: TGTGCCAGTAGTACCCAGGATACTCAGCCCCAGCATTTT
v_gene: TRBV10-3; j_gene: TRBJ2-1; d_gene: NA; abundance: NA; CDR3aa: CAISEEGPYNEQFF; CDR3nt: TGTGCCATCAGTGAGGAGGGGCCCTACAATGAGCAGTTCTTC
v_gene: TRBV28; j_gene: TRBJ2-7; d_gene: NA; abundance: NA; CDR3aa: CASSHSYEQYF; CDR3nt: TGTGCCAGCAGCCACTCCTACGAGCAGTACTTC
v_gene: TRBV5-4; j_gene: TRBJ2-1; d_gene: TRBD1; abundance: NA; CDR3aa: CASSMDREQFF; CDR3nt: TGTGCCAGCAGCATGGACAGGGAGCAGTTCTTC
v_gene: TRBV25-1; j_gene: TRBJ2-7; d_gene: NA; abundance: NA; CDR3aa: CASSATGTYYEQYF; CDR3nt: TGTGCCAGCAGTGCTACCGGGACCTACTACGAGCAGTACTTC
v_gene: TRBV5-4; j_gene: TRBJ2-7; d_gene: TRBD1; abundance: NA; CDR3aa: CASRADRDRAWGEQYF; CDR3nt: TGTGCCAGCAGAGCGGATCGGGACAGGGCCTGGGGGGAGCAGTACTTC
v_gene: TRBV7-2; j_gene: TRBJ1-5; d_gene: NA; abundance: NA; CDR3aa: CAPKDGKQPQHF; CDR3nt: TGTGCCCCCAAAGACGGGAAGCAGCCCCAGCATTTT
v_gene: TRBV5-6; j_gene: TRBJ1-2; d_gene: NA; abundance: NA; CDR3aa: CASSWGDNYGYTF; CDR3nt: TGTGCCAGCAGCTGGGGAGATAACTATGGCTACACCTTC
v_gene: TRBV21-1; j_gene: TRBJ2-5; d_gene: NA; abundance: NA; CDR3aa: CASSQRGATETQYF; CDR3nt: TGTGCCAGCAGCCAGCGGGGGGCGACGGAGACCCAGTACTTC
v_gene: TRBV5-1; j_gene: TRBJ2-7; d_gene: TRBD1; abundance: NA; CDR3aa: CASSLGPGQGGEQYF; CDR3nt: TGCGCCAGCAGCTTGGGACCGGGACAGGGGGGAGAGCAGTACTTC
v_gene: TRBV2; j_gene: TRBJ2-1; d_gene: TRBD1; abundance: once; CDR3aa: CASSEGQGFNEQFF; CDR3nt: TGTGCCAGCAGTGAGGGACAGGGGTTCAATGAGCAGTTCTTC
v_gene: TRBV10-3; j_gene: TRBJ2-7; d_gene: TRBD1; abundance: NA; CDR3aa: CAISEGQEPYEQYF; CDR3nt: TGTGCCATCAGTGAAGGACAGGAGCCCTACGAGCAGTACTTC
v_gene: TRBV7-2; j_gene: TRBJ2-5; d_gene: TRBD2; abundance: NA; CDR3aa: CASSYNWGGQETQYF; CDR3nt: TGTGCCAGCAGCTACAACTGGGGGGGTCAAGAGACCCAGTACTTC
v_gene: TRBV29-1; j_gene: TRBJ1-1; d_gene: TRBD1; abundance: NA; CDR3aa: CSVGQGNTEAFF; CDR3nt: TGCAGCGTGGGACAGGGGAACACTGAAGCTTTCTTT
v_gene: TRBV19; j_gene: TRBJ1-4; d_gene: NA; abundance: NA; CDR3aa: CASSTVQGWNEKLFF; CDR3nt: TGTGCCAGTAGCACGGTCCAGGGGTGGAATGAAAAACTGTTTTTT
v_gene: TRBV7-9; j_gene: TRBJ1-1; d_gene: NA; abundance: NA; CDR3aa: CASSFGGGENTEAFF; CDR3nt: TGTGCCAGCAGCTTCGGGGGTGGCGAGAACACTGAAGCTTTCTTT
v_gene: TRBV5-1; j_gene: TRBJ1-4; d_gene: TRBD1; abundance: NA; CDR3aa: CASSWQGAETNEKLFF; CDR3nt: TGCGCCAGCAGCTGGCAGGGGGCGGAAACTAATGAAAAACTGTTTTTT